This note documents a single T cell receptor (beta chain) sequence. The antigen is not known. Healthy donors had no documented immune events, such as infections, while sampled. The data were taken from a study of identifying expanded T cells in peripheral blood. Study conclusions and caveats: Roughly two-week clone count variance significantly increased as total template count grew. Approximately 1.2 clones differed between technical replicates, versus approximately 17 and 20 over time.

TCRdb keeps only in-frame clones here, not all; method: immunoSEQ multiplex PCR. The table lists tens of thousands of clones, 70% to 90% of them singletons, with around 6% in the top ten. V dropped 5 bases and J dropped 8 bases, with 19 bases sitting between them. The CDR3 runs to 15 residues. The germline V gene encodes CDR1 SGHNT and CDR2 YENEEA. The TCR comes from a person aged 18 to 69 in good health. The V call is TRBV11-3, the J call TRBJ2-1; TRBD1 or TRBD2 may be the D gene (6 bases each). Sequenced material: blood. CDR3 amino acids: CASSLQGGGFYEQFF. The CDR3 DNA reads TGTGCCAGCAGCCTTCAAGGGGGAGGATTCTATGAGCAGTTCTTC.